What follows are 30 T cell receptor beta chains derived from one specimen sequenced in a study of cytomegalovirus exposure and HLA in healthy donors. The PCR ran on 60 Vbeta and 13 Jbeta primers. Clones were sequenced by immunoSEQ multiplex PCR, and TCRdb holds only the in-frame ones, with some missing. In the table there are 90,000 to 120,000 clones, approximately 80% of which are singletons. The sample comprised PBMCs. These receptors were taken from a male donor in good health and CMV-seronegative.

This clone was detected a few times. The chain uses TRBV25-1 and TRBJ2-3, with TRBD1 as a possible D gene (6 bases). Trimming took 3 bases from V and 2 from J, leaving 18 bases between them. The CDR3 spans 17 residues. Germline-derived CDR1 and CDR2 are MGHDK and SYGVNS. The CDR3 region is CASSEPGTPGYTDTQYF. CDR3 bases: TGTGCCAGCAGTGAGCCCGGGACACCCGGCTACACAGATACGCAGTATTTT.

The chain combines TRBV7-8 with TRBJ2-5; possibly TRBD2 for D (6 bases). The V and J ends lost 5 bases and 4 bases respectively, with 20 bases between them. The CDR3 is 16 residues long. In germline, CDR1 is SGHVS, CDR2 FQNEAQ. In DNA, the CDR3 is TGTGCCAGCAGCCGGATAGGAGGGAGTGGGTCAGAGACCCAGTACTTC. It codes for CASSRIGGSGSETQYF.

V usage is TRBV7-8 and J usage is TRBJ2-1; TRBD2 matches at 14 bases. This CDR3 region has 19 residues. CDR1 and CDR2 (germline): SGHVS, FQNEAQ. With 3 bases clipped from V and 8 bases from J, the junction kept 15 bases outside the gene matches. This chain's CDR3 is CASSFEPGTSGSLIHEQFF. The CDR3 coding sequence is TGTGCCAGCAGCTTCGAACCTGGGACTAGCGGGAGTCTTATCCATGAGCAGTTCTTC. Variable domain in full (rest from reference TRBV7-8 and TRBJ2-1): GAGVSQSPRYKVAKRGQDVALRCDPISGHVSLFWYQQALGQGPEFLTYFQNEAQLDKSGLPSDRFFAERPEGSVSTLKIQRTQQEDSAVYLCASSFEPGTSGSLIHEQFFGPGTRLTVL.

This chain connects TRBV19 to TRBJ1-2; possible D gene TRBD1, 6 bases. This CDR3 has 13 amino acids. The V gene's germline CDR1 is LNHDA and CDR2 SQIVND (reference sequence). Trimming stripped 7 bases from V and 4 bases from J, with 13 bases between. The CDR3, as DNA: TGTGCCAGTAACAGGGCCTTAAGCTATGGCTACACCTTC. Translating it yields CASNRALSYGYTF.

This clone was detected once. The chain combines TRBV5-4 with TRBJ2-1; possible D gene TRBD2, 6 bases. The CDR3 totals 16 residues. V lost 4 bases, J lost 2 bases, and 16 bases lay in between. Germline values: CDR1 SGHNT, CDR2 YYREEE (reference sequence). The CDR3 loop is CASSPSGGATYNEQFF. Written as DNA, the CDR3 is TGTGCCAGCAGCCCGTCCGGGGGTGCCACCTACAATGAGCAGTTCTTC.

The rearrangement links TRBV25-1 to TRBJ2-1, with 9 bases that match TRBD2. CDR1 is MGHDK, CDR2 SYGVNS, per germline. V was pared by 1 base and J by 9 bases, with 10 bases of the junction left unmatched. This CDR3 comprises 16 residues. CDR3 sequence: CASSESGTSRVSEQFF. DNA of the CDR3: TGTGCCAGCAGTGAATCCGGGACTAGCCGAGTGAGTGAGCAGTTCTTC.

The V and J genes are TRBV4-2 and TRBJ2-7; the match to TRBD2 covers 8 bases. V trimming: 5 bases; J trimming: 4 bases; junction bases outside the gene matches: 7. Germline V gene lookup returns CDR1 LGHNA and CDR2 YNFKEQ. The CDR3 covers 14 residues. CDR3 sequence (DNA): TGTGCCAGCAGCGAAAGCGGGAGTCTTTACGAGCAGTACTTC. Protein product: CASSESGSLYEQYF.

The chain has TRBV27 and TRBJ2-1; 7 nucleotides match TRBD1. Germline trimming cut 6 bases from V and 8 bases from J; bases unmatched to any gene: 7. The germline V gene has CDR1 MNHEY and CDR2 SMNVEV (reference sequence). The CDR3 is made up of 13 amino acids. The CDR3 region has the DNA TGTGCCAGCAGGACAGGGTATGGCGATGAGCAGTTCTTC. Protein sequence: CASRTGYGDEQFF.

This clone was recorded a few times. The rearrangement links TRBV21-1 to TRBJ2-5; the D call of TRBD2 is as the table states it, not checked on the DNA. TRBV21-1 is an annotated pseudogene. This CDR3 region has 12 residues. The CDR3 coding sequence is TGTGCCAGCAGTTTAGCGGGAAGGGCCCAGTACTTC. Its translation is CASSLAGRAQYF.

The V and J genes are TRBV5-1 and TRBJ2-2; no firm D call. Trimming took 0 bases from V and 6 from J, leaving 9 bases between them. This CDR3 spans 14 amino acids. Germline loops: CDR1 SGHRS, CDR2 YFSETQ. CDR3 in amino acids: CASSLESRSGELFF. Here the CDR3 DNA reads TGCGCCAGCAGCTTGGAGTCCAGGTCCGGGGAGCTGTTTTTT.

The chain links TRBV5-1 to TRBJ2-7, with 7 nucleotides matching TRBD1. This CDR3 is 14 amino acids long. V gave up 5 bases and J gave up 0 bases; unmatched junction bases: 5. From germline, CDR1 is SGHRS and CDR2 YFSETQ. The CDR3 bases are TGCGCCAGCAGAACGGGACAGCACTCCTACGAGCAGTACTTC. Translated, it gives CASRTGQHSYEQYF.

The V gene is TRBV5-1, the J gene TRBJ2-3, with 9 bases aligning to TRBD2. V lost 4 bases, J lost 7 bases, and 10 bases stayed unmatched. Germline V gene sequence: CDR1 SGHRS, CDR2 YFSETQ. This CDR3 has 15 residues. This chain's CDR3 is CASSPRLAGVNTQYF. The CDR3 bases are TGCGCCAGCAGCCCCCGGTTAGCGGGAGTAAATACGCAGTATTTT.

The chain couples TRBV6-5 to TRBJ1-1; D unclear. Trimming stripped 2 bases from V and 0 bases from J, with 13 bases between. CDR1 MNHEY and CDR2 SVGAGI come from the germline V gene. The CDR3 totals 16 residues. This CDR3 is CASSYRSRSMNTEAFF. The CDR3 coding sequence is TGTGCCAGCAGTTACAGGAGCCGAAGTATGAACACTGAAGCTTTCTTT.

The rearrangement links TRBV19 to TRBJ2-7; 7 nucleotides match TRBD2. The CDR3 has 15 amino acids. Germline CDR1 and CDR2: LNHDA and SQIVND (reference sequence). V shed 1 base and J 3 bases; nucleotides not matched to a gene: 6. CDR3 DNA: TGTGCCAGTAGTATAGTGGGCCTAGCGGTCTACGAGCAGTACTTC. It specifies CASSIVGLAVYEQYF. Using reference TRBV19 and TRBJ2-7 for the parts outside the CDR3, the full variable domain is DGGITQSPKYLFRKEGQNVTLSCEQNLNHDAMYWYRQDPGQGLRLIYYSQIVNDFQKGDIAEGYSVSREKKESFPLTVTSAQKNPTAFYLCASSIVGLAVYEQYFGPGTRLTVT.

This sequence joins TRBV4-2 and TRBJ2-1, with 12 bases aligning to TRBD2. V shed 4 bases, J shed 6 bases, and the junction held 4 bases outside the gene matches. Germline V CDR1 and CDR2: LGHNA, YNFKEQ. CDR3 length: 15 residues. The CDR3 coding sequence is TGTGCCAGCAGCCTCGGACTAGCGGGAATCAATGAGCAGTTCTTC. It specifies CASSLGLAGINEQFF.

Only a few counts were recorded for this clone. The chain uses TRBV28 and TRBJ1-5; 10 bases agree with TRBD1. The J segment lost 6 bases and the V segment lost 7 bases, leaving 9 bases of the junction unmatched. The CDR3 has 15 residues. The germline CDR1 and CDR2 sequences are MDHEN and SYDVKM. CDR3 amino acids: CASTSLTGGSQPQHF. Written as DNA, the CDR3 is TGTGCCAGCACCTCTTTGACAGGGGGCAGTCAGCCCCAGCATTTT.

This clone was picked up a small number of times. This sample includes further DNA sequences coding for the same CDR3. DNA of the CDR3: TGTGCCAGCAGTTACTCCGACAGATACGAGCAGTACTTC. Translation: CASSYSDRYEQYF. The chain combines TRBV6-5 with TRBJ2-7, with a weak D call TRBD1 (5 bases). Per germline, CDR1 MNHEY and CDR2 SVGAGI. Trimming shortened V by 0 bases and J by 4 bases, and 7 bases separated the two germline ends. This CDR3 spans 13 amino acids.

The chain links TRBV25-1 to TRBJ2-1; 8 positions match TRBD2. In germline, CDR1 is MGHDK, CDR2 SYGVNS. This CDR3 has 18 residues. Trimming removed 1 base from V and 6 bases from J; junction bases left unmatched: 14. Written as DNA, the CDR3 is TGTGCCAGCAGTGAATCTGCGAAGGCTAGCGGGCCGATCAATGAGCAGTTCTTC. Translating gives CASSESAKASGPINEQFF.

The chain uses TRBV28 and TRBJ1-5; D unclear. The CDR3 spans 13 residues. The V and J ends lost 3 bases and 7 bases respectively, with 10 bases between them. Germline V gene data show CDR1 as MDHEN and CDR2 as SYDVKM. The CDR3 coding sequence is TGTGCCAGCAGTTTGGTGCTACGGCAGCCCCAGCATTTT. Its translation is CASSLVLRQPQHF. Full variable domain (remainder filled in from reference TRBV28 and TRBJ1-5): DVKVTQSSRYLVKRTGEKVFLECVQDMDHENMFWYRQDPGLGLRLIYFSYDVKMKEKGDIPEGYSVSREKKERFSLILESASTNQTSMYLCASSLVLRQPQHFGDGTRLSIL.

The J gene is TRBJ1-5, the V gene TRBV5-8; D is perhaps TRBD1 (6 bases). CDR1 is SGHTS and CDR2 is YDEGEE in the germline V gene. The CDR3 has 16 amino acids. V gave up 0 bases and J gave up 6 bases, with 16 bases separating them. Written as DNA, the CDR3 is TGTGCCAGCAGCTTGGCCTTGCGGGGGCAAAGTCAGCCCCAGCATTTT. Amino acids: CASSLALRGQSQPQHF.

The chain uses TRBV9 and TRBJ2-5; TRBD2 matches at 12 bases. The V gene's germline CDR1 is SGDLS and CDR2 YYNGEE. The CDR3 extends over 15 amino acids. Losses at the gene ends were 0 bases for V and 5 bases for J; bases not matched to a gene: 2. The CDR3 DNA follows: TGTGCCAGCAGCGTAGTCGGGACTAGCGGGGAGACCCAGTACTTC. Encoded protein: CASSVVGTSGETQYF.

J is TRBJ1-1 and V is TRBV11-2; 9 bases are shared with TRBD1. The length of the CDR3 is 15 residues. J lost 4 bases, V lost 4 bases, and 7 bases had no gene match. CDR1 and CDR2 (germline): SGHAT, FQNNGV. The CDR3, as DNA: TGTGCCAGCAGCTCCTACCTGACAGGGGGCACTGAAGCTTTCTTT. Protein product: CASSSYLTGGTEAFF. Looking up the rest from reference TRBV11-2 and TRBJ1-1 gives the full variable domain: EAGVAQSPRYKIIEKRQSVAFWCNPISGHATLYWYQQILGQGPKLLIQFQNNGVVDDSQLPKDRFSAERLKGVDSTLKIQPAKLEDSAVYLCASSSYLTGGTEAFFGQGTRLTVV.

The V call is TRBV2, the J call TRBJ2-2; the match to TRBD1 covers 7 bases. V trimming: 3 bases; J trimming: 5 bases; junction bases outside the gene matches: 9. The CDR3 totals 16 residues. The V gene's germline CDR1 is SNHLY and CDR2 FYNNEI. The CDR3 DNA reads TGTGCCAGCAGTGATACGACAGGGAGAGGAACCGGGGAGCTGTTTTTT. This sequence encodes CASSDTTGRGTGELFF.

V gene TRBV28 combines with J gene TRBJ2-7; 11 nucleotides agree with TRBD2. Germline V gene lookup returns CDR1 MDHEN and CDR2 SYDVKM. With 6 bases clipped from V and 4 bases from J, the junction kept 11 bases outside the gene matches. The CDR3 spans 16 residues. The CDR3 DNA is TGTGCCAGCAGCCTACGCCCCGGGACTAGCGGATACGAGCAGTACTTC. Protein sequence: CASSLRPGTSGYEQYF.

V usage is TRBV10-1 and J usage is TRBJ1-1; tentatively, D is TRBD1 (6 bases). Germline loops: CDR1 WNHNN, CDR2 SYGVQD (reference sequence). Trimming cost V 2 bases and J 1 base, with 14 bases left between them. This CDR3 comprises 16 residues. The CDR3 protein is CASSEEGIGGNTEAFF. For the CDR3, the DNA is TGCGCCAGCAGTGAGGAAGGTATAGGGGGGAACACTGAAGCTTTCTTT.

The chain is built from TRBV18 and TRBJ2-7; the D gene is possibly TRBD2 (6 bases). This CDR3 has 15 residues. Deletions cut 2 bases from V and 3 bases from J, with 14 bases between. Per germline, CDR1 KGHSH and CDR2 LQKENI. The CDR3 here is CASSPTRDRVYEQYF. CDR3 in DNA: TGTGCCAGCTCACCAACGCGGGACCGCGTCTACGAGCAGTACTTC.

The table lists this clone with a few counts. The chain's CDR3 is CASTDRVDGELFF. CDR3 in DNA: TGTGCCAGCACAGACAGGGTGGACGGGGAGCTGTTTTTT. The gene calls are TRBV9 and TRBJ2-2, with 7 bases aligning to TRBD1. CDR3 length: 13 amino acids. J was trimmed by 7 bases and V by 6 bases; bases with no gene match: 6. CDR1 SGDLS and CDR2 YYNGEE come from the germline V gene. Full variable domain (rest looked up from reference TRBV9 and TRBJ2-2): DSGVTQTPKHLITATGQRVTLRCSPRSGDLSVYWYQQSLDQGLQFLIQYYNGEERAKGNILERFSAQQFPDLHSELNLSSLELGDSALYFCASTDRVDGELFFGEGSRLTVL.

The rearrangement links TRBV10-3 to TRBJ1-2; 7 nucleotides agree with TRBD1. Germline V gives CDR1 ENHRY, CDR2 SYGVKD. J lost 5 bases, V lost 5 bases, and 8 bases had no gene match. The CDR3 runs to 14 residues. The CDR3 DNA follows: TGTGCCATCAGTCCGGGACAGACCTTTTATGGCTACACCTTC. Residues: CAISPGQTFYGYTF.

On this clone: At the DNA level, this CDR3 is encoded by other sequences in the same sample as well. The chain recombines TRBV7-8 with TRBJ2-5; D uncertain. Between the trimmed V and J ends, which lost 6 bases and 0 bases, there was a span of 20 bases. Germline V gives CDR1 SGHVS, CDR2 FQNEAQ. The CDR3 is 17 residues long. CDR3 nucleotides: TGTGCCAGCAGACCCGACCGAACAACCAGCGACCAAGAGACCCAGTACTTC. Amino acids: CASRPDRTTSDQETQYF.

The CDR3 DNA reads TGCGCCAGCAGCTTGGAGGGGGATAGCAATCAGCCCCAGCATTTT. Amino acid sequence: CASSLEGDSNQPQHF. The chain combines TRBV5-1 with TRBJ1-5; a possible D gene is TRBD1 (6 bases). V gave up 0 bases and J gave up 0 bases, with 7 bases separating them. Germline V gene lookup returns CDR1 SGHRS and CDR2 YFSETQ. This CDR3 is 15 amino acids long.